The rows below give T cell receptor beta chains drawn from one sample of a study of shared clonotypes between healthy human individuals. Some clones are missing from TCRdb's copy, which holds only in-frame ones; the method was immunoSEQ multiplex PCR. This sample has around 1,900,000 clones, with just over 90% found just once. Sequencing used naive CD8+ T cells from PBMCs. These receptor sequences come from a man aged 18 to 30 in good health. Some clones in this sample may be carry-over from other donors' samples. The CDR3 runs from the conserved cysteine through the conserved F or W. The order of the fields is J gene, V gene, clone size, D gene, CDR3 DNA, CDR3 protein. A D gene is named only where the DNA matches it firmly. Where a row states a size, it is once, few, many or the class of an expanded clone; other rows omit it.

TRBJ1-5 | TRBV28 | . | . | TGTGCCAGCAGTTTACTCGTAGGTCAGCCCCAGCATTTT | CASSLLVGQPQHF
TRBJ1-4 | TRBV14 | . | . | TGTGCCAGCAGCCAAGATGCGTCAGGGATTTCAACTAATGAAAAACTGTTTTTT | CASSQDASGISTNEKLFF
TRBJ1-1 | TRBV7-9 | once | . | TGTGCCAGCAGCTTTTATAAGGCTGAAGCTTTCTTT | CASSFYKAEAFF
TRBJ1-2 | TRBV6-1 | . | . | TGTGCCAGCCTCGGGCATTCAGTTAACTATGGCTACACCTTC | CASLGHSVNYGYTF
TRBJ1-1 | TRBV28 | . | TRBD1 | TGTGCCAGCAGCCTGGGGACAGGGGGCAAGGGAACTGAAGCTTTCTTT | CASSLGTGGKGTEAFF
TRBJ1-1 | TRBV4-3 | . | . | TGCGCCAGCAGCCAAGAGGCAGGGGTTTTGAACACTGAAGCTTTCTTT | CASSQEAGVLNTEAFF
TRBJ2-4 | TRBV7-9 | . | . | TGTGCCAGCAGCTTAAGTCCAGAGCTGGGCAAAAACATTCAGTACTTC | CASSLSPELGKNIQYF
TRBJ1-3 | TRBV7-8 | once | TRBD1 | TGTGCCAGCAGCTTAGGAACAGGGGTTGGAAACACCATATATTTT | CASSLGTGVGNTIYF
TRBJ2-7 | TRBV9 | . | . | TGTGCCAGCAGCGTAGCCCCAGCACCCTCCTACGAGCAGTACTTC | CASSVAPAPSYEQYF
TRBJ2-7 | TRBV11-2 | . | . | TGTGCCAGCAGCTTAGAAAGGGATAACGAGCAGTACTTC | CASSLERDNEQYF
TRBJ1-5 | TRBV2 | . | . | TGTGCCAGCAAGCCAGGGGGCAATCAGCCCCAGCATTTT | CASKPGGNQPQHF
TRBJ1-1 | TRBV6-6 | . | . | TGTGCCAGCACAAACCAAGGTACTGAAGCTTTCTTT | CASTNQGTEAFF
TRBJ1-5 | TRBV7-7 | . | . | TGTGCCAGCAGCTTAATCGGCCCGAGGACCAAAGGGCCTTATAGCAATCAGCCCCAGCATTTT | CASSLIGPRTKGPYSNQPQHF
TRBJ1-1 | TRBV11-2 | . | . | TGTGCCAGCACCCCCCTCGAGGGCCCTCCTCTGAACACTGAAGCTTTCTTT | CASTPLEGPPLNTEAFF
TRBJ2-5 | TRBV2 | . | TRBD2 | TGTGCCAGCAGTTTTACTAGCGGGCGCCAAGAGACCCAGTACTTC | CASSFTSGRQETQYF
TRBJ1-1 | TRBV29-1 | . | TRBD1 | TGCAGCGCGGGACAGGTTAAGACTGAAGCTTTCTTT | CSAGQVKTEAFF
TRBJ2-7 | TRBV4-3 | . | . | TGCGCCAGCAGTGAAGGCAGCTCCTACGAGCAGTACTTC | CASSEGSSYEQYF
TRBJ1-1 | TRBV7-6 | few | TRBD1 | TGTGCCAGCAGCCTCGGACAGGGAAACACTGAAGCTTTCTTT | CASSLGQGNTEAFF
TRBJ2-7 | TRBV5-6 | . | . | TGTGCCAGCAGCTTAGATAGCGAGACCTTACACTTC | CASSLDSETLHF
TRBJ2-7 | TRBV18 | . | . | TGTGCCAGCTCGCGCGAGGCTGCAGCCTACGAGCAGTACTTC | CASSREAAAYEQYF